One sample yielded the 30 T cell receptor beta chains listed below, sequenced in a study of T cells expressing NK-cell markers. TCRdb reworked the 5' RACE reads into one entry per CDR3 protein, no DNA. This listing includes around 100,000 distinct CDR3 sequences. Sequencing was performed on blood T cells: a sorted CD56 or NKG2C T cell subset, CD4+ or CD8+ T cells, or bulk PBMC T cells (not recorded which). Receptors originate from a woman between 18 and 69 years old in good health.

The chain joins TRBV7-9 to TRBJ2-7; TCRdb's D call, TRBD1, is unchecked because there is no DNA. The CDR3 contains 14 residues. Per germline, CDR1 SEHNR and CDR2 FQNEAQ (reference sequence). The CDR3 spells CASSSGPRGNEQYF. Based on the CDR3 plus reference TRBV7-9 and TRBJ2-7, the full variable domain is DTGVSQNPRHKITKRGQNVTFRCDPISEHNRLYWYRQTLGQGPEFLTYFQNEAQLEKSRLLSDRFSAERPKGSFSTLEIQRTEQGDSAMYLCASSSGPRGNEQYFGPGTRLTVT.

The gene calls are TRBV7-6 and TRBJ1-6. Germline V CDR1 and CDR2: SGHVS, FNYEAQ. The CDR3 covers 14 residues. CDR3 loop: CASSLERVGSPLHF.

The rearrangement links TRBV20-1 to TRBJ2-7; the D gene TCRdb calls, TRBD2, cannot be checked with no DNA. Per the germline V gene, CDR1 is DFQATT and CDR2 is SNEGSKA (reference sequence). The CDR3 is made up of 15 amino acids. The CDR3 reads CSARDEKSGTYEQYF.

V gene TRBV11-2 combines with J gene TRBJ2-2; TCRdb names TRBD1, which stays unverified in the absence of DNA. Germline loops: CDR1 SGHAT, CDR2 FQNNGV. This CDR3 region has 14 residues. CDR3 sequence reads: CASSPIPGTGELFF.

The chain combines TRBV5-5 with TRBJ2-3. CDR1 and CDR2 (germline): SGHKS, YYEKEE (reference sequence). The CDR3 runs 15 residues. The CDR3 protein is CASSSDIAPTDTQYF.

This chain connects TRBV7-9 to TRBJ2-5; TCRdb picks TRBD1, but there is no DNA to check that call. Germline CDR1 SEHNR, CDR2 FQNEAQ (reference sequence). The CDR3 has 13 residues. CDR3 sequence reads: CASLEGDGETQYF.

The chain uses TRBV7-6 and TRBJ1-6. CDR1 and CDR2 (germline): SGHVS, FNYEAQ. This CDR3 contains 17 residues. CDR3 protein: CASSLGAGSTYNSPLHF.

The chain employs TRBV20-1 and TRBJ2-7; TCRdb picks TRBD2, but there is no DNA to check that call. Germline assignment: CDR1 DFQATT and CDR2 SNEGSKA (reference sequence). This CDR3 has 13 amino acids. The CDR3 sequence is CSARKREGHEQYF.

The chain is built from TRBV4-3 and TRBJ2-1. This CDR3 has 14 amino acids. Germline V CDR1 and CDR2: LGHNA, YSLEER. The CDR3 protein is CASSQDHPSNEQFF.

This clonotype ranks as large in terms of frequency. V is TRBV15 and J is TRBJ2-3; TCRdb designates TRBD2, a call that cannot be tested without DNA. The CDR3 length is 18 residues. Per the germline V gene, CDR1 is LNHNV and CDR2 is YYDKDF (reference sequence). This CDR3 reads CATSRDTLAGGPTDTQYF.

The rearrangement uses TRBV4-3 and TRBJ2-1. Germline assignment: CDR1 LGHNA and CDR2 YSLEER. The CDR3 length is 17 residues. CDR3 amino acids: CASSQDTSGRSDNEQFF.

The CDR3 is CASSSGLEETQYF. The rearrangement links TRBV5-1 to TRBJ2-5; TCRdb outputs TRBD2, but without DNA this stays unchecked. Per the germline V gene, CDR1 is SGHRS and CDR2 is YFSETQ. The CDR3 loop spans 13 amino acids.

The rearrangement joins TRBV29-1 to TRBJ2-2; checking the TCRdb D call of TRBD1 is not possible without DNA. The CDR3 has 15 amino acids. CDR1 is SQVTM and CDR2 is ANQGSEA in the germline V gene. The CDR3 sequence: CSVEAGDRNTGELFF.

V usage is TRBV5-1 and J usage is TRBJ2-1; TCRdb designates TRBD2, a call that cannot be tested without DNA. The CDR3 runs 16 residues. Germline assignment: CDR1 SGHRS and CDR2 YFSETQ. The CDR3 loop reads CASSTGLAGVDNEQFF.

This chain's CDR3 is CASSLSSPYEQYF. The V gene is TRBV27, the J gene TRBJ2-7. CDR1 and CDR2 (germline): MNHEY, SMNVEV (reference sequence). The CDR3 length is 13 residues.

The gene calls are TRBV19 and TRBJ2-3; TCRdb reports TRBD1, a call that lacks DNA to check it against. The CDR3 runs 14 residues. The germline CDR1 and CDR2 sequences are LNHDA and SQIVND (reference sequence). The CDR3 reads CASSFRDATDTQYF.

The rearrangement links TRBV6-5 to TRBJ1-2; TCRdb indicates TRBD1, and absent DNA this call remains unverified. Germline loops: CDR1 MNHEY, CDR2 SVGAGI. The CDR3 extends over 16 amino acids. The CDR3 reads CASSYSGTGGEYGYTF.

The rearrangement joins TRBV5-1 to TRBJ2-2; TCRdb reports TRBD2, a call that lacks DNA to check it against. CDR3 length: 13 amino acids. Germline V gives CDR1 SGHRS, CDR2 YFSETQ. The CDR3 spells CASRDFNTGELFF.

V and J are TRBV4-2 and TRBJ2-6; the D gene TCRdb calls, TRBD1, cannot be checked with no DNA. This CDR3 is built from 20 residues. Germline V gene sequence: CDR1 LGHNA, CDR2 YNFKEQ. CDR3 region: CASSHGKGTGRFSGANVLTF.

The V call is TRBV7-2, the J call TRBJ1-4; TCRdb gives TRBD1 as the D gene, but with no DNA this cannot be confirmed. Germline CDR1 is SGHTA and CDR2 is FQGNSA. This CDR3 has 15 residues. The CDR3 here is CASSLDRWGQEELFF.

The rearrangement uses TRBV4-3 and TRBJ2-7; lacking DNA, the TRBD1 call made by TCRdb goes unchecked. Germline V gives CDR1 LGHNA, CDR2 YSLEER. This CDR3 region has 13 residues. This chain's CDR3 is CASSHLPRDEQYF.

The CDR3 spells CASSPSSSYNEQFF. The rearrangement joins TRBV12-3 or TRBV12-4 to TRBJ2-1. The CDR3 contains 14 residues.

The J gene is TRBJ2-1, the V gene TRBV4-3; TCRdb returns TRBD2, unconfirmable since there is no DNA. Germline CDR1 is LGHNA and CDR2 is YSLEER. The CDR3 has 17 residues. The CDR3 region is CASSQDAGEGNYNEQFF.

The rearrangement joins TRBV5-1 to TRBJ2-1. The CDR3 runs to 14 residues. Germline CDR1 is SGHRS and CDR2 is YFSETQ. This CDR3 reads CASSLAEAIQEQFF.

The chain uses TRBV12-3 or TRBV12-4 and TRBJ2-3; TCRdb designates TRBD2, a call that cannot be tested without DNA. The CDR3 consists of 15 residues. CDR3: CASSYPSFSTDTQYF.

The CDR3: CASSQSALAMNEQFF. V usage is TRBV23-1 and J usage is TRBJ2-1; the TCRdb D gene call, TRBD2, has no DNA to confirm it. TRBV23-1 is recorded as an ORF, its role being uncertain. CDR3 size: 15 residues.

This rearrangement joins TRBV6-2 or TRBV6-3 to TRBJ2-5; TCRdb returns TRBD1, unconfirmable since there is no DNA. The CDR3 length is 15 residues. Germline loops: CDR1 MNHEY, CDR2 SVGEGT. The CDR3 sequence: CASEHPRDYQETQYF.

The CDR3 here is CASSPMGRDEQFF. The chain couples TRBV6-1 to TRBJ2-1; checking the TCRdb D call of TRBD1 is not possible without DNA. Germline V gives CDR1 MNHNS, CDR2 SASEGT. The CDR3 has 13 amino acids.

CDR3: CATPTSDRVAHEQFF. V gene TRBV4-1 combines with J gene TRBJ2-1; without DNA, the TCRdb call of TRBD1 cannot be checked. Germline assignment: CDR1 MGHRA and CDR2 YSYEKL. The CDR3 runs 15 residues.

This sequence joins TRBV29-1 and TRBJ2-1; TCRdb lists TRBD1, though no DNA is available to test this call. This CDR3 contains 13 residues. CDR1 and CDR2 (germline): SQVTM, ANQGSEA. The CDR3 reads CSVEERTGHEQFF.